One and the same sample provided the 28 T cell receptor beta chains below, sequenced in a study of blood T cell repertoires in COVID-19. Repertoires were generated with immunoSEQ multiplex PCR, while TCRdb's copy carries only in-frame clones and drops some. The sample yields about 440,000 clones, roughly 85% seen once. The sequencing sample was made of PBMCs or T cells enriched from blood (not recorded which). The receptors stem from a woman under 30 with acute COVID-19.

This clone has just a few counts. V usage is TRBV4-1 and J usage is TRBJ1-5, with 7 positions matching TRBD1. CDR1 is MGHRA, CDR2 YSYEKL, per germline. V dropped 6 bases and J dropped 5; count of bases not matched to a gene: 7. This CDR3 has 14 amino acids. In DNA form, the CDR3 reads TGCGCCAGCAGTCCCGGAGGGGGCGATCAGCCCCAGCATTTT. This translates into CASSPGGGDQPQHF.

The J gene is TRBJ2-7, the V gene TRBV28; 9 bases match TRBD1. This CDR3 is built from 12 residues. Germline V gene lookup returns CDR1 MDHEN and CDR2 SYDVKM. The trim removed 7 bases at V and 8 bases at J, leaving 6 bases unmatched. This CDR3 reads CASTNDRGKQYF. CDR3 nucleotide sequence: TGTGCCAGCACCAATGACAGGGGGAAGCAGTACTTC.

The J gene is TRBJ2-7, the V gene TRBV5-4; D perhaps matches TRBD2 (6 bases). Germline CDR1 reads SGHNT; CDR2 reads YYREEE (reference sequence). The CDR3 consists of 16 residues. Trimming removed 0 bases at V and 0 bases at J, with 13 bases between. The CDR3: CASSLGGRTLSYEQYF. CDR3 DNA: TGTGCCAGCAGCTTGGGGGGGAGGACCCTCTCCTACGAGCAGTACTTC.

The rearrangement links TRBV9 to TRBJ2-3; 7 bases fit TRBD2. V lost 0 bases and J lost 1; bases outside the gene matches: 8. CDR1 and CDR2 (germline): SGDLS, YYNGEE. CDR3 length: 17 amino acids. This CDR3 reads CASSVVPSGDGTDTQYF. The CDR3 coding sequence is TGTGCCAGCAGCGTAGTCCCTAGCGGAGACGGCACAGATACGCAGTATTTT.

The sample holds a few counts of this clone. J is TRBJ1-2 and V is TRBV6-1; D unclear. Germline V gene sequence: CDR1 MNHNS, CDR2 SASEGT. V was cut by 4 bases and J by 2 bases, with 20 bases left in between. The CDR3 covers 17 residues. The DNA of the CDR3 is TGTGCCAGCAGTGTTTTCATCGCCGAGACACTCAACTATGGCTACACCTTC. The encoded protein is CASSVFIAETLNYGYTF.

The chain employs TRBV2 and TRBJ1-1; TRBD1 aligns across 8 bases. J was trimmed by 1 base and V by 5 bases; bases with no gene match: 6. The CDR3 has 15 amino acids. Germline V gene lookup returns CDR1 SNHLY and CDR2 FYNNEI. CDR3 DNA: TGTGCCAGCAGTACCAGACAGGGGTCGAACACTGAAGCTTTCTTT. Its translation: CASSTRQGSNTEAFF.

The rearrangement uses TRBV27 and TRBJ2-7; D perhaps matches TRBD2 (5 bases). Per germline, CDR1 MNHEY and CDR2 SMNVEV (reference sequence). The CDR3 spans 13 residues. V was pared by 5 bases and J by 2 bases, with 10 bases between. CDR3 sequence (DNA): TGTGCCAGCAGTCCTAGCTGGCCCTACGAGCAGTACTTC. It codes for CASSPSWPYEQYF.

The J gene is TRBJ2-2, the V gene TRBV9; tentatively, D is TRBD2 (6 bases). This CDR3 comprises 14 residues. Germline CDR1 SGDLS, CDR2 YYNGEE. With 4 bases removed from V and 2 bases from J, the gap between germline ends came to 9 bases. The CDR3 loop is CASSPGLNTGELFF. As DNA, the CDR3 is TGTGCCAGCAGCCCGGGACTTAACACCGGGGAGCTGTTTTTT. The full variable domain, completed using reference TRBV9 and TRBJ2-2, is DSGVTQTPKHLITATGQRVTLRCSPRSGDLSVYWYQQSLDQGLQFLIQYYNGEERAKGNILERFSAQQFPDLHSELNLSSLELGDSALYFCASSPGLNTGELFFGEGSRLTVL.

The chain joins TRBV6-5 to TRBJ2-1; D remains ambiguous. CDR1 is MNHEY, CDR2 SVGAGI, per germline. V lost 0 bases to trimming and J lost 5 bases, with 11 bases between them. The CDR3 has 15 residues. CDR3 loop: CASSYSFNYNNEQFF. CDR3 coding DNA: TGTGCCAGCAGTTACTCGTTTAACTACAACAATGAGCAGTTCTTC.

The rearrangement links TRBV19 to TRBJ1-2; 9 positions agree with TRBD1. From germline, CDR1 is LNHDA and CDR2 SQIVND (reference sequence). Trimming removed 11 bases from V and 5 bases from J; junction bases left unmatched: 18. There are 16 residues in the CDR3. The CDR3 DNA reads TGTGCCGGGCGGGACAGGGAAGGCGGCCCTCTATATGGCTACACCTTC. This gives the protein CAGRDREGGPLYGYTF.

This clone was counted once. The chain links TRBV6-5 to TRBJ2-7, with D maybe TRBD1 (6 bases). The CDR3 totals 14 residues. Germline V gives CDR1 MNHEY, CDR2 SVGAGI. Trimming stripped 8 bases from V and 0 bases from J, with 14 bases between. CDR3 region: CASEGTSNSYEQYF. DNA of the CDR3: TGTGCCAGCGAGGGGACATCCAACTCCTACGAGCAGTACTTC.

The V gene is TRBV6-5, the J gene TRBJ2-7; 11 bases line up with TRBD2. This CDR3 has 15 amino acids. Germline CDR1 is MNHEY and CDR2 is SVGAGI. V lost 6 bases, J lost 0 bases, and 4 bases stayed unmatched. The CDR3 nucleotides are TGTGCCAGCAGCATTAGCGGGAGGGCCTCCTACGAGCAGTACTTC. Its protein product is CASSISGRASYEQYF.

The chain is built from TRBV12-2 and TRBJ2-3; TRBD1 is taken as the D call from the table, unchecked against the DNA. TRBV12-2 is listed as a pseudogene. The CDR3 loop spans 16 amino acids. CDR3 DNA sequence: TGTGCAAGTCGCCCTCAGGGTCGAGGTAGCACAGATACGCAGTATTTT. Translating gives CASRPQGRGSTDTQYF.

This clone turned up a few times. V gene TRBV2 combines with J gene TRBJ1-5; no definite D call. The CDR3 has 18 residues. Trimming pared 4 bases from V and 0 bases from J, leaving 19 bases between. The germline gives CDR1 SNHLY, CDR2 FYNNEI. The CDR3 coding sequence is TGTGCCAGCAGTGGACGGCCAGGCACCTCCTATAGCAATCAGCCCCAGCATTTT. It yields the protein CASSGRPGTSYSNQPQHF.

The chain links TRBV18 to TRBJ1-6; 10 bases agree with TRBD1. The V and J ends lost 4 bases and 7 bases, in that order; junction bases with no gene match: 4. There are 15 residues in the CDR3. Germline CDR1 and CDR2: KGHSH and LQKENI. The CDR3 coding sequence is TGTGCCAGCTCACGCGGACAGGGGGTCAATTCACCCCTCCACTTT. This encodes CASSRGQGVNSPLHF. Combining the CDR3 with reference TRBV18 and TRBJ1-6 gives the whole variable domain NAGVMQNPRHLVRRRGQEARLRCSPMKGHSHVYWYRQLPEEGLKFMVYLQKENIIDESGMPKERFSAEFPKEGPSILRIQQVVRGDSAAYFCASSRGQGVNSPLHFGNGTRLTVT.

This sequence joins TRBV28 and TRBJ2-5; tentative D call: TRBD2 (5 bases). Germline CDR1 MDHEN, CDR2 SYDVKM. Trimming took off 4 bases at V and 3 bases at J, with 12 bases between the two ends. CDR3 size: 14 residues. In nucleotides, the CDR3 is TGTGCCAGCAGTTCACTAGAGACGGAAGAGACCCAGTACTTC. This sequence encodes CASSSLETEETQYF.

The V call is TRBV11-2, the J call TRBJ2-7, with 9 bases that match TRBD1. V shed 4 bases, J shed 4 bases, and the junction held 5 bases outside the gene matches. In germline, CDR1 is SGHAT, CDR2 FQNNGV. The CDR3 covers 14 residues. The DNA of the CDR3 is TGTGCCAGCAGCTCCCGGGACAGGGCGTACGAGCAGTACTTC. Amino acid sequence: CASSSRDRAYEQYF. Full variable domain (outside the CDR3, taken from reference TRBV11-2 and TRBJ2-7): EAGVAQSPRYKIIEKRQSVAFWCNPISGHATLYWYQQILGQGPKLLIQFQNNGVVDDSQLPKDRFSAERLKGVDSTLKIQPAKLEDSAVYLCASSSRDRAYEQYFGPGTRLTVT.

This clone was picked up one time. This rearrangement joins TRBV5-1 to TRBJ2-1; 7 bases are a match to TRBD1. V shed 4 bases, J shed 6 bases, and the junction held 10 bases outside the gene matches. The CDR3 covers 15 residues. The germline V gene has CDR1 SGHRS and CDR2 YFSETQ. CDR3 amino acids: CASSSPGQFGNEQFF. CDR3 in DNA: TGCGCCAGCAGCAGCCCGGGACAGTTTGGCAATGAGCAGTTCTTC. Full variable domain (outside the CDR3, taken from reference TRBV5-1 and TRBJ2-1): KAGVTQTPRYLIKTRGQQVTLSCSPISGHRSVSWYQQTPGQGLQFLFEYFSETQRNKGNFPGRFSGRQFSNSRSEMNVSTLELGDSALYLCASSSPGQFGNEQFFGPGTRLTVL.

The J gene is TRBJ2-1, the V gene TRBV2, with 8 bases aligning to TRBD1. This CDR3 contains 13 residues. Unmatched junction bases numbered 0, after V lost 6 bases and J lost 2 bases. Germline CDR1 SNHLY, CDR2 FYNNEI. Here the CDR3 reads CASRGQAYNEQFF. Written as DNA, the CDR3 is TGTGCCAGCAGGGGACAGGCCTACAATGAGCAGTTCTTC. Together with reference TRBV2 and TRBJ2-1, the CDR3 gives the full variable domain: EPEVTQTPSHQVTQMGQEVILRCVPISNHLYFYWYRQILGQKVEFLVSFYNNEISEKSEIFDDQFSVERPDGSNFTLKIRSTKLEDSAMYFCASRGQAYNEQFFGPGTRLTVL.

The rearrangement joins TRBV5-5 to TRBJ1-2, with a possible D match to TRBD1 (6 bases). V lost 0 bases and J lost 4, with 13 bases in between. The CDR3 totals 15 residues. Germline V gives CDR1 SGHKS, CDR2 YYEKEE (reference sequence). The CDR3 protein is CASSLAGGASYGYTF. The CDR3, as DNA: TGTGCCAGCAGCTTGGCGGGGGGCGCGAGCTATGGCTACACCTTC.

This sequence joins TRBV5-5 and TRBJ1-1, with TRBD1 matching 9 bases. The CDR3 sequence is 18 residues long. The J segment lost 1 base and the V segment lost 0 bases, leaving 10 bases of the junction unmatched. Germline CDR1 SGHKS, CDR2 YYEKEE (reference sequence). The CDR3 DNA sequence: TGTGCCAGCAGCTTGGCCGGACAGGGGCTCCGGGCGAACACTGAAGCTTTCTTT. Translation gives CASSLAGQGLRANTEAFF.

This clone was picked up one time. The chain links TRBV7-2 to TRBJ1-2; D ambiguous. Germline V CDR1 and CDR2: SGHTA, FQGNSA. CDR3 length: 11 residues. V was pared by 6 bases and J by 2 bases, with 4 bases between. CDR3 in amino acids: CASRQNYGYTF. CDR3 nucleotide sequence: TGTGCCAGCAGACAGAACTATGGCTACACCTTC. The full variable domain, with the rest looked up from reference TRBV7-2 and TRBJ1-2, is GAGVSQSPSNKVTEKGKDVELRCDPISGHTALYWYRQSLGQGLEFLIYFQGNSAPDKSGLPSDRFSAERTGGSVSTLTIQRTQQEDSAVYLCASRQNYGYTFGSGTRLTVV.

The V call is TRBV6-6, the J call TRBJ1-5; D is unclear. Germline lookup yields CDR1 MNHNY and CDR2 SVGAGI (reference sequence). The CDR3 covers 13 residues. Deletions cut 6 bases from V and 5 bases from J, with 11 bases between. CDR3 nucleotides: TGTGCCAGCAGCTTCCCACCAGATCAGCCCCAGCATTTT. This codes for CASSFPPDQPQHF.

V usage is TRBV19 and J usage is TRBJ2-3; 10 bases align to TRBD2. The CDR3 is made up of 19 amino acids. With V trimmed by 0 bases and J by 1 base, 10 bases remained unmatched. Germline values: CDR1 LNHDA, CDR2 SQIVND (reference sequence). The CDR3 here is CASSIEGESSGRGTDTQYF. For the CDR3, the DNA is TGTGCCAGTAGTATAGAAGGGGAATCTAGCGGGAGAGGCACAGATACGCAGTATTTT.

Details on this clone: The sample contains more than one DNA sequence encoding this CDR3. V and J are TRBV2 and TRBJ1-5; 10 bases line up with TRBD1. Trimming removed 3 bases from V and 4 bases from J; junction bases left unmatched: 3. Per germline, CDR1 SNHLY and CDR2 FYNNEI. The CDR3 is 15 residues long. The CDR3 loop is CASSDRTGGNQPQHF. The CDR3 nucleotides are TGTGCCAGCAGTGACCGGACAGGGGGAAATCAGCCCCAGCATTTT.

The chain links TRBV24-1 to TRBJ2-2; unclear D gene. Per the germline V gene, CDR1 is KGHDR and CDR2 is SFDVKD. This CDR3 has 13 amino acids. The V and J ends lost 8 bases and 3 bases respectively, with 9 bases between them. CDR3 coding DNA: TGTGCCACCATTGGCCCCCACACCGGGGAGCTGTTTTTT. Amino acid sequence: CATIGPHTGELFF.

This CDR3 is CASSKPARQGRKDEQYF. The CDR3, as DNA: TGTGCCAGCAGTAAGCCCGCTCGACAGGGAAGAAAGGACGAGCAGTACTTC. This chain joins TRBV27 and TRBJ2-7, with TRBD1 matching over 7 bases. Germline V gene lookup returns CDR1 MNHEY and CDR2 SMNVEV (reference sequence). This CDR3 is 17 amino acids long. V trimming: 5 bases; J trimming: 5 bases; junction bases outside the gene matches: 18.

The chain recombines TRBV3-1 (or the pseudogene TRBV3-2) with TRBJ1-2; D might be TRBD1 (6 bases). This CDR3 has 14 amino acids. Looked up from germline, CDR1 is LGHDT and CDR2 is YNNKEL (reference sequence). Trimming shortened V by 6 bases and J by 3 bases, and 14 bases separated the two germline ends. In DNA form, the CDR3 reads TGTGCCAGCAGTCAACAGGGATGGGACTATGGCTACACCTTC. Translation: CASSQQGWDYGYTF.